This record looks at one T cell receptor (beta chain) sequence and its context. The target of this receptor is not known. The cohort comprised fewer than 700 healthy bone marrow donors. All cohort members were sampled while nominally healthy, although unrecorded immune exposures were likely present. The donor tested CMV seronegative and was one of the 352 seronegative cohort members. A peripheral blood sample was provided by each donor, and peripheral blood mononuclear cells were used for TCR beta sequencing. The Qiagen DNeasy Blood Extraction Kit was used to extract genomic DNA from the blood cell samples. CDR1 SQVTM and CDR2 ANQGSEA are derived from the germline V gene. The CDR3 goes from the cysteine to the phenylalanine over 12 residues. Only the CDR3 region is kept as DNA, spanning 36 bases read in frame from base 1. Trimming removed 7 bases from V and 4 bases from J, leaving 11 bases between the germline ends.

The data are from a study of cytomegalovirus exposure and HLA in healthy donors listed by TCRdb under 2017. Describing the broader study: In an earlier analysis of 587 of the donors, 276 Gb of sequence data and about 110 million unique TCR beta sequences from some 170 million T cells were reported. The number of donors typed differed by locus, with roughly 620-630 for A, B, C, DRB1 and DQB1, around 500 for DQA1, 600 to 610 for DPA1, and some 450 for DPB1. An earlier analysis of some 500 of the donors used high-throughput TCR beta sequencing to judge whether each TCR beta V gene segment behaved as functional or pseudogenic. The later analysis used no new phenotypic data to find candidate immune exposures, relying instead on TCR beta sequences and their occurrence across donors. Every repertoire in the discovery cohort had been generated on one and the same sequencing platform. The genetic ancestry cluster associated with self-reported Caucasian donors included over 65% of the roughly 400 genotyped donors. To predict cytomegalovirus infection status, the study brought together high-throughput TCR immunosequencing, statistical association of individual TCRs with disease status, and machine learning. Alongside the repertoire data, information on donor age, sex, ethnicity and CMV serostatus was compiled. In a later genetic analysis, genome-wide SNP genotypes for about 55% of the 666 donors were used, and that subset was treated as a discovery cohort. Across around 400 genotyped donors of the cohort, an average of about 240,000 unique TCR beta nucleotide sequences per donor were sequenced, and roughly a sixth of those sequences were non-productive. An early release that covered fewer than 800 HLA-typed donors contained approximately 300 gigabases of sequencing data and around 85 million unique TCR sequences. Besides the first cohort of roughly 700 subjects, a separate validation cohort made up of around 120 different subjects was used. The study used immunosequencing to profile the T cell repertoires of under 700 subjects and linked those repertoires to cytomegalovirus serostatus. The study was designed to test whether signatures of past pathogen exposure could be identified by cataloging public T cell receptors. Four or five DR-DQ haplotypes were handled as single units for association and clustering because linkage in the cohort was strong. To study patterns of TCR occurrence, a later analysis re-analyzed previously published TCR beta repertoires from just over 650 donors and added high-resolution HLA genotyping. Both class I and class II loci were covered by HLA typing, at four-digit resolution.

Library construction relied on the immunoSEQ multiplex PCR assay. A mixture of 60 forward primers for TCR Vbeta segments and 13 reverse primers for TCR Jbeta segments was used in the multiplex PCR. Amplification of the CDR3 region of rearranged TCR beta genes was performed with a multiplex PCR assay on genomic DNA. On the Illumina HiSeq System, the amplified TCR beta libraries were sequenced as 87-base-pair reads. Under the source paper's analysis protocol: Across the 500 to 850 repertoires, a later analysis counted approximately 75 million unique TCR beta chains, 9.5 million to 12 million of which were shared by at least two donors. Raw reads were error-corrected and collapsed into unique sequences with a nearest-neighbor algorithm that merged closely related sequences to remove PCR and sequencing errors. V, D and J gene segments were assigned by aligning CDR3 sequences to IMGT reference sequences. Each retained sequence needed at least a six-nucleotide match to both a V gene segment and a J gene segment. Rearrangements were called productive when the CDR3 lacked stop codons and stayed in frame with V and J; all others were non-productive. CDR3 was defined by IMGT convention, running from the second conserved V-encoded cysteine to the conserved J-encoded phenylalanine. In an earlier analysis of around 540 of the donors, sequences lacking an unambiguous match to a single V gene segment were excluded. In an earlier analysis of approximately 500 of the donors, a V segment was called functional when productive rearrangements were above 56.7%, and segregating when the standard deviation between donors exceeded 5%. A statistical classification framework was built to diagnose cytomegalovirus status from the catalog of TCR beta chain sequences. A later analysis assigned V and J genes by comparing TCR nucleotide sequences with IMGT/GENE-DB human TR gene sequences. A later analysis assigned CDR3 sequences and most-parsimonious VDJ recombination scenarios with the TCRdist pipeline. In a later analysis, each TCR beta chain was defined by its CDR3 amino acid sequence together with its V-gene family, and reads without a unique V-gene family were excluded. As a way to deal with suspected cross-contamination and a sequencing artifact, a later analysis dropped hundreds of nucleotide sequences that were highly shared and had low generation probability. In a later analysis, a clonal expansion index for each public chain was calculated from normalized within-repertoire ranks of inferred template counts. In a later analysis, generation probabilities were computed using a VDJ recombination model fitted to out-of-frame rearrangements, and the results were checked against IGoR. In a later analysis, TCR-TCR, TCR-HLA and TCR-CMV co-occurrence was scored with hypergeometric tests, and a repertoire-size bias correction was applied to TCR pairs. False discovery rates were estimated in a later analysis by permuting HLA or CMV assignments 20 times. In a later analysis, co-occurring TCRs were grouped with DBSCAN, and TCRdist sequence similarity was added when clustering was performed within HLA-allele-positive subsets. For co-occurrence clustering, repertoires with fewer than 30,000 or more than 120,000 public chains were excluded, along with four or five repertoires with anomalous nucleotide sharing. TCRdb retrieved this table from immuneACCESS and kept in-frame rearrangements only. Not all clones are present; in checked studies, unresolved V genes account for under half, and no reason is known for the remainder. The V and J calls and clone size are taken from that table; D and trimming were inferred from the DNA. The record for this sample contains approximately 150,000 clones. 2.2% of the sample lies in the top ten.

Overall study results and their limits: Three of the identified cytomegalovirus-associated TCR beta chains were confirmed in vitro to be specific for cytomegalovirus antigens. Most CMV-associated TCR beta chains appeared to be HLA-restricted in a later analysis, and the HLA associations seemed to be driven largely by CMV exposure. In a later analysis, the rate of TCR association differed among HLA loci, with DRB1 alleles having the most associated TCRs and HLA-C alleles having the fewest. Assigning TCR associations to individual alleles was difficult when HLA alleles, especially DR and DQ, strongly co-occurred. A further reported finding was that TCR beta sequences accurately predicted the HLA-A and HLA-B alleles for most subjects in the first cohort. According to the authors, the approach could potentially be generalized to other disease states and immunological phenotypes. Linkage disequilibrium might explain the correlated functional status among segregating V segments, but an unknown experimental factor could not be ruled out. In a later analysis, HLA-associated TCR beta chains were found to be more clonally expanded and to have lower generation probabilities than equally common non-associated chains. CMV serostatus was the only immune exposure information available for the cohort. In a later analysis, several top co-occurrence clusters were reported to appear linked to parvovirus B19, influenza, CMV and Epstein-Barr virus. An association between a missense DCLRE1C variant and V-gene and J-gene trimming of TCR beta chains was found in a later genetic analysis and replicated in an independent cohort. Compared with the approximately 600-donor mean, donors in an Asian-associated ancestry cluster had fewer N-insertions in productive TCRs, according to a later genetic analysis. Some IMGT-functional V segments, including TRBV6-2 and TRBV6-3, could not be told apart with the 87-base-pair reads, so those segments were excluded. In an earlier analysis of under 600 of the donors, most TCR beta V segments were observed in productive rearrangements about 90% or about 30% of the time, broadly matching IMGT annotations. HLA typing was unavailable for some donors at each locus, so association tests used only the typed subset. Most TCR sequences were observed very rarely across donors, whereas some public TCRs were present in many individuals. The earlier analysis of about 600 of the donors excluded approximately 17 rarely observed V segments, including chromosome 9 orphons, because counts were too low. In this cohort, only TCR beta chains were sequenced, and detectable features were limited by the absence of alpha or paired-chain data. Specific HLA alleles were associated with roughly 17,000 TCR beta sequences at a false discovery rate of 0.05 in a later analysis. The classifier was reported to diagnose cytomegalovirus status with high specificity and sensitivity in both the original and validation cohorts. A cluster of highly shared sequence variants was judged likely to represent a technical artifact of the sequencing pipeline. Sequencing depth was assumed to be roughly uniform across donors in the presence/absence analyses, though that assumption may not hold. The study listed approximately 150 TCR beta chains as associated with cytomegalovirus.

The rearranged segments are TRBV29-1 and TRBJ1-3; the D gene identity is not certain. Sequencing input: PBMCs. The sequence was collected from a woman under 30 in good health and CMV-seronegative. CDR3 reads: CSGWAQGNTIYF. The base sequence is TGCAGCGGCTGGGCACAGGGAAACACCATATATTTT.